The source of this TCR beta chain is a study of blood T cell repertoires in COVID-19. Study as a whole: Specimens from acute and convalescent COVID-19 originated in the United States, Italy and Spain. PBMCs, B-cell-depleted T cells, or T cells provided the cDNA or gDNA that made up the material.

The count of this clone is one. The germline gives CDR1 LNHDA, CDR2 SQIVND (reference sequence). V was pared by 1 base and J by 5 bases, with 14 bases between. This CDR3 region has 15 residues. Original processing notes: Reference gene primers were amplified, and this amplification served to estimate nucleated cell counts. Repertoires were generated with immunoSEQ multiplex PCR, while TCRdb's copy carries only in-frame clones and drops some. V and J calls and clone size are those listed in that table; D and trimming were worked out from the DNA. Among about 210,000 clones listed, around 83% were seen once.

Sequenced: peripheral blood. This chain connects TRBV19 to TRBJ1-1; D unclear. This TCR was recovered from a man aged 45-65 years with active or convalescent COVID-19. The CDR3 region is CASSIGWTRETEAFF. As DNA, the CDR3 is TGTGCCAGTAGTATAGGGTGGACTAGGGAGACTGAAGCTTTCTTT.